A selection of T cell receptor beta chains follows, all from one sample in a study of blood T cell repertoires in COVID-19. Sequencing was performed with immunoSEQ multiplex PCR; in TCRdb, only in-frame clones are kept and a portion is missing. The top ten hold around 1.2% of the sample, which has more than 300,000 clones, about four fifths seen once. The sample taken for sequencing was peripheral blood. These receptors originate from a woman aged 45-59 years with acute or convalescent COVID-19. Each CDR3 is given with its conserved first and last residue. D genes are given only for firm matches. The listing skips clone size in some rows; elsewhere it reads once, few, many or a size class.

D	size	V	J	DNA	CDR3
NA	NA	TRBV4-3	TRBJ2-7	TGCGCCAGCAGCCAAGACTCGGGGTTCGAGCAGTACTTC	CASSQDSGFEQYF
NA	once	TRBV16	TRBJ2-2	TGTGCCAGCAGCCCGCGTGAGGTCGGGGAGCTGTTTTTT	CASSPREVGELFF
TRBD2	NA	TRBV7-2	TRBJ2-7	TGTGCCAGCAGCTTCACCCTTCCCGCGGGAGGGATTCTCTACGAGCAGTACTTC	CASSFTLPAGGILYEQYF
TRBD2	NA	TRBV6-2/TRBV6-3	TRBJ2-7	TGTGCCAGCAGTTTACGCCGGACTAGCGGGTACGAGCAGTACTTC	CASSLRRTSGYEQYF
NA	NA	TRBV6-5	TRBJ2-5	TGTGCCAGCAGTTACTCGAGGAGGGAGCGAGAGACCCAGTACTTC	CASSYSRRERETQYF
NA	NA	TRBV3-1/TRBV3-2	TRBJ1-2	TGTGCCAGCAGCCAAGATTGGCCGATCTCTAACTATGGCTACACCTTC	CASSQDWPISNYGYTF
NA	NA	TRBV9	TRBJ1-6	TGTGCCAGCAGCCGCAAGACAGGCGGTAATTCACCCCTCCACTTT	CASSRKTGGNSPLHF
NA	NA	TRBV9	TRBJ1-3	TGTGCCAGCAGCGTCCCTTCCTCTGGAAACACCATATATTTT	CASSVPSSGNTIYF
TRBD1	NA	TRBV5-4	TRBJ1-1	TGTGCCAGCAGCTTGGGGGGCTGGGGACAGGGGTCCGGATCGGCTGAAGCTTTCTTT	CASSLGGWGQGSGSAEAFF
TRBD1	NA	TRBV9	TRBJ1-2	TGTGCCAGCAGCGTAGGTCAGGGGGTAGGTAACTATGGCTACACCTTC	CASSVGQGVGNYGYTF
NA	once	TRBV2	TRBJ1-2	TGTGCCAGCAACCCGAGGGTTCCTATAACGGGAGGCTACACCTTC	CASNPRVPITGGYTF
TRBD2	NA	TRBV5-4	TRBJ2-3	TGTGCCACCCGTGGCGGGAGGGCCACAGATACGCAGTATTTT	CATRGGRATDTQYF
TRBD2	NA	TRBV11-1	TRBJ2-1	TGTGCCAGCAGCTTAGGGACTAGCGGGAGGGAGCAGTTCTTC	CASSLGTSGREQFF
TRBD1	NA	TRBV6-2/TRBV6-3	TRBJ1-2	TGTGCCAGCAGTTACCAGGGGGGCGACGGCTACACCTTC	CASSYQGGDGYTF
TRBD2	NA	TRBV9	TRBJ2-1	TGTGCCAGCAGTCCTCCGGGACTAGCGGGAGAGGGGCAGTTCTTC	CASSPPGLAGEGQFF
NA	NA	TRBV30	TRBJ2-1	TGTGCCTGGAGGGGAGGTCCTTACAATGAGCAGTTCTTC	CAWRGGPYNEQFF
TRBD1	NA	TRBV19	TRBJ1-5	TGTGCCAGTCGTCGACAGGGGTTTAGCAATCAGCCCCAGCATTTT	CASRRQGFSNQPQHF
NA	NA	TRBV21-1	TRBJ2-1	TGTGCCAGCAGCGCACAGAGGGCCCACAATGAGCAGTTCTTC	CASSAQRAHNEQFF
TRBD2	many	TRBV2	TRBJ2-7	TGTGCCAGCATTCCCCCGGAGGGGACTAGCTATTTTCACGAGCAGTACTTC	CASIPPEGTSYFHEQYF
TRBD1	NA	TRBV2	TRBJ2-4	TGTGCCAGCAGGCCCACAGGGGAAGGGCCCAAAAACATTCAGTACTTC	CASRPTGEGPKNIQYF
NA	NA	TRBV4-1	TRBJ1-2	TGCGCCAGCAGCCGCCCAGACCGGCGGTCGCTAGCTAACTATGGCTACACCTTC	CASSRPDRRSLANYGYTF
NA	NA	TRBV20-1	TRBJ1-2	TGCAGTGCTAGCCCGGGCTACACCTTC	CSASPGYTF
NA	NA	TRBV24-1	TRBJ2-2	TGTGCCACCAACGACAGAAACACCGGGGAGCTGTTTTTT	CATNDRNTGELFF
NA	NA	TRBV7-2	TRBJ1-2	TGTGCCAGCAGCTTAGATACAGACAGCCACACCTTC	CASSLDTDSHTF
NA	once	TRBV10-2	TRBJ2-5	TGCGCCAGCAGTGAGTCGGAGGAGACCCAGTACTTC	CASSESEETQYF
TRBD1	once	TRBV5-1	TRBJ2-3	TGCGCCAGCAGCATGCCGGTGGACAGGGTTTCAGATACGCAGTATTTT	CASSMPVDRVSDTQYF
TRBD1	NA	TRBV28	TRBJ1-2	TGTGCCAGCAGATTGACAGGGGACTATGGCTACACCTTC	CASRLTGDYGYTF
NA	NA	TRBV5-1	TRBJ1-2	TGCGCCAGCAGCTTGGGGACCCTAACAGGGACCTATGGCTACACCTTC	CASSLGTLTGTYGYTF
NA	NA	TRBV15	TRBJ1-2	TGTGCCACCAGAGGGGGGGTAAATGGCTACACCTTC	CATRGGVNGYTF
TRBD2	NA	TRBV7-2	TRBJ2-3	TGTGCCAGCAAACTCAGCGGGGCAGATACGCAGTATTTT	CASKLSGADTQYF
NA	few	TRBV5-4	TRBJ1-5	TGTGCCAGCAGCTTAGGGGGGGCAGGGCAGCCCCAGCATTTT	CASSLGGAGQPQHF
NA	once	TRBV28	TRBJ2-3	TGTGCCAGCAGGGGGGACTCTACAGATACGCAGTATTTT	CASRGDSTDTQYF
TRBD1	few	TRBV24-1	TRBJ2-3	TGTGCCACCAGTGCCGGGACAGGGGCTACAGATACGCAGTATTTT	CATSAGTGATDTQYF
NA	NA	TRBV6-2/TRBV6-3	TRBJ1-2	TGTGCCAGCAGCCCGACAGCTAACTATGGCTACACCTTC	CASSPTANYGYTF
TRBD2	NA	TRBV6-2/TRBV6-3	TRBJ2-4	TGTGCCAGCAGCCCTTCGTCGGGAGGGCGGGGGAACATTCAGTACTTC	CASSPSSGGRGNIQYF
NA	NA	TRBV10-1	TRBJ2-1	TGCGCCAGCAGTGGGTTAGCTGGCGATGAGCAGTTCTTC	CASSGLAGDEQFF
NA	once	TRBV10-3	TRBJ1-4	TGTGCCATCAGGGATCAGGGCGGAGAAAAACTGTTTTTT	CAIRDQGGEKLFF
NA	NA	TRBV18	TRBJ1-1	TGTGCCAGCTCATTCTCAGTACAGGGAGGGGGGACTGAAGCTTTCTTT	CASSFSVQGGGTEAFF
NA	NA	TRBV29-1	TRBJ2-1	TGCAGCGTTGCAGGATGGGGTAACAGGGGGGGAGACTACAATGAGCAGTTCTTC	CSVAGWGNRGGDYNEQFF
TRBD2	NA	TRBV2	TRBJ2-3	TGTGCCAGCGGCGGGACTAGCTGGGCAGATACGCAGTATTTT	CASGGTSWADTQYF
NA	NA	TRBV5-1	TRBJ2-1	TGCGCCAGCAGCCAGGGACTCTCTGGGAATGAGCAGTTCTTC	CASSQGLSGNEQFF
NA	NA	TRBV7-9	TRBJ2-3	TGTGCCAGCAGCTCCACAGGCACGAGCACAGATACGCAGTATTTT	CASSSTGTSTDTQYF
TRBD1	NA	TRBV20-1	TRBJ1-2	TGCAGTGCTAGTTGGGACAGCCGACTCACTAACTATGGCTACACCTTC	CSASWDSRLTNYGYTF
NA	NA	TRBV2	TRBJ2-3	TGTGCCAGCAGTGGGAGAGGGTCCACAGATACGCAGTATTTT	CASSGRGSTDTQYF
NA	NA	TRBV28	TRBJ1-3	TGTGCCAGCAGTCCTTGGGGCGATGGAAACACCATATATTTT	CASSPWGDGNTIYF
TRBD1	NA	TRBV6-5	TRBJ1-2	TGTGCCAGCAGTCCCCGGACAGGGGGCGCAAATGGCTACACCTTC	CASSPRTGGANGYTF
TRBD1	NA	TRBV2	TRBJ1-2	TGTGCCAGCAGGGTGGGACAGGGAGGATATGGCTACACCTTC	CASRVGQGGYGYTF
TRBD1	NA	TRBV7-8	TRBJ1-2	TGTGCCAGCAGCTTATGGGGTGGGGAGACAGGGGCTAACTATGGCTACACCTTC	CASSLWGGETGANYGYTF
TRBD1	NA	TRBV5-8	TRBJ1-2	TGTGCCAGCAGCTCGGGACAGGGAGGAGCTAACTATGGCTACACCTTC	CASSSGQGGANYGYTF
TRBD1	NA	TRBV15	TRBJ2-7	TGTGCCACCAGCAGAGAAAGGAGTTGGGGACAGGGCTCCTACGAGCAGTACTTC	CATSRERSWGQGSYEQYF
NA	NA	TRBV19	TRBJ1-1	TGTGCCAGCCACAGGTGGAACACTGAAGCTTTCTTT	CASHRWNTEAFF
NA	once	TRBV28	TRBJ2-2	TGTGCCAGCAGTTTACTATCCGGGGAGCTGTTTTTT	CASSLLSGELFF
NA	NA	TRBV2	TRBJ2-7	TGTGCCAGCTTACGACAGGAGGCGGGAGCGGAGCAGTACTTC	CASLRQEAGAEQYF
TRBD2	NA	TRBV5-1	TRBJ2-1	TGCGCCAGCAGCCGACTAGCGGGAGTGCGTAATGAGCAGTTCTTC	CASSRLAGVRNEQFF
NA	NA	TRBV6-4	TRBJ2-5	TGTGCCAGCAGTGACCCCGATCGGGAGCGGGCTGAAGAGACCCAGTACTTC	CASSDPDRERAEETQYF